The rows below give T cell receptor beta chains drawn from one sample of a study of T cell responses to AZD1222 COVID-19 vaccine. Sequencing was performed with immunoSEQ multiplex PCR; in TCRdb, only in-frame clones are kept and a portion is missing. The table records 97,000 or so clones, almost 85% of them present only once. The starting material was peripheral blood, obtained on day 0 of AZD1222 vaccination. The receptors originated from an adult in good health. Each CDR3 is given with its conserved first and last residue. Fields, in order: D gene, V gene, J gene, clone size, CDR3 DNA, CDR3 protein. The D gene is left open where the match is weak. Not all rows give a size; the values are once, few, many and, for expanded clones, a class.

d_call: -
v_call: TRBV2
j_call: TRBJ2-5
clone_size: -
cdr3_nt: TGTGCCAGCAGTGAACCCCGGTTAGGGGGCGGGGGGACCCAGTACTTC
cdr3_aa: CASSEPRLGGGGTQYF

d_call: -
v_call: TRBV7-8
j_call: TRBJ2-1
clone_size: -
cdr3_nt: TGTGCCAGCAGCTTATTAGTCAGGACGGAAATATACAATGAGCAGTTCTTC
cdr3_aa: CASSLLVRTEIYNEQFF

d_call: -
v_call: TRBV7-2
j_call: TRBJ2-3
clone_size: -
cdr3_nt: TGTGCCAGCAGCCCACACCGGGATACGCAGTATTTT
cdr3_aa: CASSPHRDTQYF

d_call: -
v_call: TRBV21-1
j_call: TRBJ1-4
clone_size: -
cdr3_nt: TGTGCCAACCTACTTGGGGGGACAGCTAGCGAAAAACTGTTTTTT
cdr3_aa: CANLLGGTASEKLFF

d_call: -
v_call: TRBV14
j_call: TRBJ1-5
clone_size: -
cdr3_nt: TGTGCCAGCAATAGGGGGGCGGGCCAGCCCCAGCATTTT
cdr3_aa: CASNRGAGQPQHF

d_call: -
v_call: TRBV10-3
j_call: TRBJ2-5
clone_size: -
cdr3_nt: TGTGCCATCAGTGAGTGGGGGGGGCTAGGAGAAGAGACCCAGTACTTC
cdr3_aa: CAISEWGGLGEETQYF

d_call: -
v_call: TRBV5-1
j_call: TRBJ1-1
clone_size: -
cdr3_nt: TGCGCCAGCAGCTACAGCGGGGGTAACACTGAAGCTTTCTTT
cdr3_aa: CASSYSGGNTEAFF

d_call: -
v_call: TRBV6-5
j_call: TRBJ1-6
clone_size: once
cdr3_nt: TGTGCCAGCATGCGCTCCTATAATTCACCCCTCCACTTT
cdr3_aa: CASMRSYNSPLHF

d_call: TRBD1
v_call: TRBV4-3
j_call: TRBJ2-6
clone_size: once
cdr3_nt: TGCGCCAGCAGCCCGAGAGACAGGGTATGGGCCAACGTCCTGACTTTC
cdr3_aa: CASSPRDRVWANVLTF

d_call: -
v_call: TRBV27
j_call: TRBJ1-1
clone_size: -
cdr3_nt: TGTGCCAGCCTACGGGGGGCTGAAGCTTTCTTT
cdr3_aa: CASLRGAEAFF

d_call: TRBD2
v_call: TRBV28
j_call: TRBJ2-1
clone_size: -
cdr3_nt: TGTGCCAGCAGTCCGACTAGCGGGAGTGTGAATGAGCAGTTCTTC
cdr3_aa: CASSPTSGSVNEQFF